These 9 T cell receptor beta chains came from one sample sequenced in a study of T cells in Graves' hyperthyroidism and ophthalmopathy. The source material, RNA transcripts, was used to amplify TCR beta CDR3 regions. RT-PCR in the first round (using the HTBI primer set) targeted the TCR CDR3. Each CDR3 protein gets one entry after TCRdb re-called the multiplex PCR reads with MiXCR. The sample carries 250,000 to 300,000 distinct CDR3 sequences, about an eighth recorded once. Sequences were obtained from blood. Every receptor here comes from a woman in her 30s with Graves' hyperthyroidism that later progressed to Graves' ophthalmopathy.

Ten or more counts support this clonotype. CDR3 nucleotides: TGTGCCTGGGGGGCGGGACTCCACTACAATGAGCAGTTCTTC. It codes for CAWGAGLHYNEQFF. The gene calls are TRBV30 and TRBJ2-1; tentatively, D is TRBD2 (6 bases). V lost 5 bases, J lost 3 bases, and 14 bases lay in between. The CDR3 is 14 residues long. Per the germline V gene, CDR1 is GTSNPN and CDR2 is SVGIG (reference sequence).

In its sample, this clonotype was seen many times. The rearrangement joins TRBV20-1 to TRBJ2-1; the match to TRBD1 covers 9 bases. Germline values: CDR1 DFQATT, CDR2 SNEGSKA (reference sequence). CDR3 size: 15 residues. V lost 1 base to trimming and J lost 1 base; unmatched junction nucleotides: 2. The CDR3 coding sequence is TGCAGTGCTAGAGTGGGGACAGGGTCCTACAATGAGCAGTTCTTC. This sequence encodes CSARVGTGSYNEQFF.

This clonotype was seen ten or more times. This chain links TRBV7-2 with TRBJ1-2; 8 positions agree with TRBD1. CDR3 length: 14 amino acids. Germline CDR1 SGHTA, CDR2 FQGNSA. V was clipped by 4 bases and J by 14 bases; unmatched bases: 15. The CDR3 is CASSSGDRPLLRTF. CDR3 DNA sequence: TGTGCCAGCAGCTCTGGGGACAGGCCCTTACTTCGGACCTTC.

This clonotype occurred once. The chain employs TRBV6-2 or TRBV6-3 and TRBJ1-5; a weak D match, TRBD1 (6 bases). Germline-derived CDR1 and CDR2 are MNHEY and SVGEGT. V was clipped by 4 bases and J by 11 bases, with 9 bases between them. The CDR3 totals 11 residues. DNA for the CDR3: TGTGCCAGCAGTTTTCGACAGGCCCAGCATTTT. Translating it yields CASSFRQAQHF.

The chain carries TRBV9 and TRBJ1-2, with D unclear. The CDR3 spans 10 residues. Deletions cut 5 bases from V and 10 bases from J, with 9 bases between. Germline lookup yields CDR1 SGDLS and CDR2 YYNGEE. Here the CDR3 reads CASRGEIYTF. The CDR3 bases are TGTGCCAGCAGGGGAGAGATCTACACCTTC.

In its sample, this clonotype was seen many times. This chain connects TRBV2 to TRBJ2-1; no definite D call. From germline, CDR1 is SNHLY and CDR2 FYNNEI. The V end was cut by 6 bases, the J end by 0 bases, with 12 bases between. The CDR3 contains 15 residues. The CDR3 nucleotides are TGTGCCAGCAGGATTGAACAGAGCTCCTACAATGAGCAGTTCTTC. Translation: CASRIEQSSYNEQFF.

This clonotype has at least ten counts. This sequence joins TRBV7-2 and TRBJ2-7; no definite D call. The germline V gene encodes CDR1 SGHTA and CDR2 FQGNSA. This CDR3 has 16 amino acids. V was shortened by 7 bases and J by 0 bases, with 19 bases between the two germline ends. CDR3 DNA sequence: TGTGCCAGCACCACGTTCGGGCGCGGCCCCTCCTACGAGCAGTACTTC. It specifies CASTTFGRGPSYEQYF.

This clonotype was detected a few times. The gene calls are TRBV2 and TRBJ1-4; 9 bases fit TRBD1. Trimming cost V 2 bases and J 8 bases; bases outside gene matches: 6. CDR3 length: 15 amino acids. CDR1 and CDR2 (germline): SNHLY, FYNNEI. Here the CDR3 DNA reads TGTGCCAGCAGTGAACAGGGACAGGGAGGAGAAAAACTGTTTTTT. Translation: CASSEQGQGGEKLFF.

This chain connects TRBV19 to TRBJ2-5; perhaps TRBD1 as D (6 bases). The germline V and J ends were trimmed by 9 bases and 2 bases, with 16 bases remaining between them. The CDR3 contains 14 residues. Germline V gene sequence: CDR1 LNHDA, CDR2 SQIVND (reference sequence). The CDR3 region is CASGWDKNQETQYF. The CDR3 DNA reads as TGTGCCAGCGGGTGGGACAAGAATCAAGAGACCCAGTACTTC.